Described below is a single T cell receptor (beta chain) sequence and its context. The target antigen is unknown. This PCR relied on a set of 60 Vbeta primers and 13 Jbeta primers. Here immunoSEQ multiplex PCR was the method, and the copy in TCRdb shows in-frame clones only, minus some. The sample lists 150,000 to 200,000 clones; roughly 84% were seen once. The V gene end was trimmed by 1 base and the J gene end by 0 bases; junction bases not matched to a gene: 21. CDR3 size: 23 residues. Germline lookup yields CDR1 KGHSH and CDR2 LQKENI. This entry comes from a study of cytomegalovirus exposure and HLA in healthy donors. General study points: Specificity of three CMV-associated chains for CMV antigens was verified in vitro. Researchers reported from a later analysis that most CMV-associated TCR beta chains appeared HLA-restricted. TCR beta chain V- and J-gene trimming was linked, in a later analysis, to a missense variant in DCLRE1C. A later analysis, which compared TCR beta chains of equal frequency, found the HLA-associated ones more clonally expanded.

This TCR came from a man between 25 and 39 years old in good health and CMV-seronegative. Sequencing was done on a sample of PBMCs. The chain recombines TRBV18 with TRBJ1-1; 12 bases map to TRBD1. In DNA form, the CDR3 reads TGTGCCAGCTCACCACTATCGGTCCCGAGACCACCGGGACAGGGGGCGGTGAACACTGAAGCTTTCTTT. The encoded protein is CASSPLSVPRPPGQGAVNTEAFF.